This T cell receptor beta chain was sequenced during a study of T cell changes during pregnancy in multiple sclerosis. CDR3 size: 19 residues. V was cut by 1 base and J by 0 bases, with 21 bases left in between. Germline V gene lookup returns CDR1 SGHAT and CDR2 FQNNGV. TCRdb's copy holds only in-frame clones and misses some; the assay was immunoSEQ multiplex PCR. Of over 65,000 clones listed, less than 95% are singletons. This TCR derives from a female donor in good health, enrolled as a control in a pregnancy study. The chain joins TRBV11-2 to TRBJ1-1; D gene uncertain. Here the sequenced sample was peripheral blood, taken in the first trimester of pregnancy. The CDR3 reads CASSLGPGLGGGMNTEAFF. DNA for the CDR3: TGTGCCAGCAGCTTAGGGCCGGGCCTCGGAGGTGGCATGAACACTGAAGCTTTCTTT.